This passage covers 3 T cell receptor beta chains from one sample sequenced in a study of monozygotic twins with inflammatory bowel disease. TCRdb reprocessed the 5' RACE reads, with one entry per CDR3 protein and no DNA. The sample table includes about 300,000 distinct CDR3 sequences. The specimen sequenced was blood. The receptors derive from a human donor with ulcerative colitis or Crohn's disease, or a healthy co-twin of an affected twin (not recorded which).

This chain uses TRBV5-1 with TRBJ2-5; TCRdb lists TRBD1, though no DNA is available to test this call. The CDR3 has 15 residues. Germline CDR1 SGHRS, CDR2 YFSETQ. The CDR3 loop is CASSTRTGGKETQYF.

The chain combines TRBV14 with TRBJ2-4; absent DNA, TCRdb's TRBD1 call cannot be checked. CDR3 length: 17 amino acids. Germline CDR1 SGHDN, CDR2 FVKESK. Here the CDR3 reads CASSRDGTDARFGIQYF.

The chain uses TRBV5-1 and TRBJ1-1; there is no DNA to check the TCRdb D call of TRBD1. There are 19 residues in the CDR3. Germline CDR1 SGHRS, CDR2 YFSETQ. CDR3 sequence reads: CASSLALNVAYRANTEAFF.